This paragraph covers one T cell receptor (beta chain) sequence. The target of this receptor is not known. Base quality data are lacking; no much larger clone is found one base away. This specimen comes from a study of CD8 T cells in ankylosing spondylitis (dated by TCRdb to about 2017). With regard to the full study: T cell receptor beta repertoires were profiled in healthy donors and ankylosing spondylitis patients so that disease-linked TCR variants could be found. The full study cohort comprised 25 ankylosing spondylitis patients and over a hundred healthy donors. Peripheral blood was sampled, and synovial fluid was additionally collected from ankylosing spondylitis patients.

Including cysteine and phenylalanine, the CDR3 has 14 amino acids. Just CDR3 DNA is preserved here, 42 bases in frame from base 1. The junction shows trimming of 5 bases on V and 5 bases on J, plus 15 bases between the germline ends. TCRdb records Illumina HiSeq 2500 as the sequencer. Quantitative 5'-RACE with molecular barcodes was used to prepare TCR beta libraries. Regarding the original processing steps: To identify disease-linked TCR variants, a new computational method was used, one built on a probabilistic model of VDJ rearrangement. The public reads were run again by TCRdb, first through fastp at Q25 and then through MiXCR, and only productive beta chains were kept. Records with the same CDR3 protein are collapsed into one entry carrying the most frequent genes and DNA. TCRdb, rather than the study authors, made the V and J calls. Recorded for this sample are fewer than 500,000 distinct CDR3 sequences; 20% to 25% of them occurred a single time. The ten largest account for about 15% of the sample.

Results and caveats for the whole study, not just this receptor: A TCR beta motif of seven or eight highly homologous amino acid variants appeared characteristic of blood from ankylosing spondylitis patients. A CD8+ phenotype was shown by the disease-linked clones, which were found at relatively low frequencies in peripheral blood. Some TCR beta motif variants had previously been reported in synovial fluid and blood of reactive arthritis patients, which suggested common disease-initiation mechanisms. Significant enrichment of the disease-linked clones was reported in matched synovial fluid samples from ankylosing spondylitis patients.

The sequence derives from a male donor with ankylosing spondylitis. The chain was built from TRBV12-3 or TRBV12-4 and TRBJ1-1; possibly the D gene is TRBD1, per 6 matching bases. Sequencing input: blood, either unsorted or a sorted T cell fraction (not recorded which). Here the CDR3 is given as CASSEGQFGTEAFF. The nucleotide sequence is TGTGCCAGCAGTGAAGGACAGTTCGGGACTGAAGCTTTCTTT.